Following are 9 T cell receptor beta chains from one sample sequenced in a study of blood T cell repertoires in COVID-19. Sequencing used immunoSEQ multiplex PCR; TCRdb keeps in-frame clones, though not all of them. The data contain some 100,000 clones, 85% to 95% of them singletons. The material sequenced was peripheral blood. The receptors were sampled from a man aged 50-60 years with active COVID-19.

This rearrangement joins TRBV7-9 to TRBJ2-1, with 8 bases aligning to TRBD2. The germline V gene has CDR1 SEHNR and CDR2 FQNEAQ (reference sequence). The CDR3 sequence is 15 residues long. V shed 0 bases and J 6 bases; nucleotides not matched to a gene: 4. This CDR3 reads CASSLASGGLNEQFF. CDR3 in DNA: TGTGCCAGCAGCTTAGCGTCGGGGGGGCTCAATGAGCAGTTCTTC. The complete variable domain, with remaining parts taken from reference TRBV7-9 and TRBJ2-1, reads DTGVSQNPRHKITKRGQNVTFRCDPISEHNRLYWYRQTLGQGPEFLTYFQNEAQLEKSRLLSDRFSAERPKGSFSTLEIQRTEQGDSAMYLCASSLASGGLNEQFFGPGTRLTVL.

This chain uses TRBV11-2 with TRBJ2-3; 9 bases match TRBD2. CDR1 and CDR2 from the germline V gene are SGHAT and FQNNGV. The CDR3 has 16 residues. V lost 5 bases, J lost 6 bases, and 12 bases stayed unmatched. The CDR3 nucleotides are TGTGCCAGCAGCCCTAGGGGTAGCGGGAGTATTGATACGCAGTATTTT. Protein product: CASSPRGSGSIDTQYF.

V is TRBV28 and J is TRBJ2-2; TRBD2 matches 7 bases. V shed 3 bases and J 6 bases; nucleotides not matched to a gene: 10. This CDR3 has 16 residues. CDR1 MDHEN and CDR2 SYDVKM come from the germline V gene. The CDR3 nucleotides are TGTGCCAGCAGTTTCGGAGCGGGAAAAGGGTCCGGGGAGCTGTTTTTT. It specifies CASSFGAGKGSGELFF.

The genes are TRBV9 and TRBJ2-2; 7 nucleotides line up with TRBD1. This CDR3 region has 15 residues. V gave up 1 base and J gave up 5 bases; unmatched junction bases: 5. From germline, CDR1 is SGDLS and CDR2 YYNGEE. As DNA, the CDR3 is TGTGCCAGCAGCGTACGGGGACAGAGTACCGGGGAGCTGTTTTTT. This encodes CASSVRGQSTGELFF. Full variable domain (outside the CDR3, taken from reference TRBV9 and TRBJ2-2): DSGVTQTPKHLITATGQRVTLRCSPRSGDLSVYWYQQSLDQGLQFLIQYYNGEERAKGNILERFSAQQFPDLHSELNLSSLELGDSALYFCASSVRGQSTGELFFGEGSRLTVL.

This rearrangement joins TRBV6-5 to TRBJ1-2; a possible D gene is TRBD1 (6 bases). V shed 6 bases and J shed 8 bases, with 19 bases lying between them. This CDR3 spans 14 amino acids. CDR1 MNHEY and CDR2 SVGAGI come from the germline V gene. The CDR3 DNA is TGTGCCAGCAGATTGGACAGTTCGGGGGGCGGCTACACCTTC. This codes for CASRLDSSGGGYTF.

This clone was counted only a few times. The chain employs TRBV7-6 and TRBJ1-4; TRBD1 aligns across 7 bases. The CDR3 is 15 amino acids. V gave up 8 bases and J gave up 9 bases; unmatched junction bases: 15. Per the germline V gene, CDR1 is SGHVS and CDR2 is FNYEAQ. The CDR3: CASGPTGAVGKKLFF. The CDR3 coding sequence is TGTGCCAGCGGTCCCACAGGGGCTGTTGGGAAAAAACTGTTTTTT.

V usage is TRBV29-1 and J usage is TRBJ1-2, with TRBD1 as a possible D gene (5 bases). Trimming shortened V by 0 bases and J by 7 bases, and 6 bases separated the two germline ends. This CDR3 spans 11 amino acids. CDR1 is SQVTM and CDR2 is ANQGSEA in the germline V gene. CDR3 DNA sequence: TGCAGCGTTGAAGAAAGGGGTGGCTACACCTTC. Translating it yields CSVEERGGYTF.

This clone was detected once. The genes are TRBV9 and TRBJ2-1; perhaps TRBD2 as D (6 bases). Trimming stripped 2 bases from V and 4 bases from J, with 16 bases between. There are 16 residues in the CDR3. Germline V lookup: CDR1 SGDLS, CDR2 YYNGEE. The CDR3 region is CASSVRLSAGYNEQFF. CDR3 DNA sequence: TGTGCCAGCAGCGTGAGGTTGAGCGCGGGGTACAATGAGCAGTTCTTC.

The rearrangement links TRBV2 to TRBJ1-1; D ambiguous. CDR3 length: 13 residues. CDR1 and CDR2 (germline): SNHLY, FYNNEI. Trimming stripped 4 bases from V and 0 bases from J, with 6 bases between. In DNA form, the CDR3 reads TGTGCCAGCAGTGTCACGGTGAACACTGAAGCTTTCTTT. The encoded protein is CASSVTVNTEAFF.